These T cell receptor beta chains were read from a single sample in a study of blood T cell repertoires in COVID-19. Produced via immunoSEQ multiplex PCR; TCRdb's table is partial and in-frame only. Here the sample spans under 200,000 clones, about 80% being singletons. The material sequenced was peripheral blood. The receptors shown here come from a man between 65 and 85 years old with active or convalescent COVID-19. The CDR3 runs from the conserved cysteine through the conserved F or W. Each record gives: V gene, J gene, CDR3 length, D gene, clone size, CDR3 DNA, CDR3 protein. The D gene is left open where the match is weak. For some rows the clone size is stated as once, few or many, or as a class when expanded; others skip it.

V: TRBV29-1
J: TRBJ2-1
length: 15
D: TRBD2
size: NA
DNA: TGCAGCGTTCTAATAGCGGGAGGGATGGTGGGTGAGCAGTTCTTC
CDR3: CSVLIAGGMVGEQFF

V: TRBV5-1
J: TRBJ2-5
length: 15
D: TRBD2
size: few
DNA: TGCGCCAGCAGCGGAACCGGGACTAGCGAAGAGACCCAGTACTTC
CDR3: CASSGTGTSEETQYF

V: TRBV2
J: TRBJ2-3
length: 14
D: NA
size: NA
DNA: TGTGCCAGCCGTCGAGGGGAGGTCACAGATACGCAGTATTTT
CDR3: CASRRGEVTDTQYF

V: TRBV19
J: TRBJ2-7
length: 15
D: NA
size: NA
DNA: TGTGCCAGTAGTTTGTATGGCGGGTCCCACTACGAGCAGTACTTC
CDR3: CASSLYGGSHYEQYF

V: TRBV7-9
J: TRBJ1-3
length: 14
D: NA
size: NA
DNA: TGTGCCAGCAGCTTGTTTAGTCCCGGAAACACCATATATTTT
CDR3: CASSLFSPGNTIYF

V: TRBV30
J: TRBJ1-1
length: 13
D: NA
size: NA
DNA: TGTGCCTGGAGTGCCGCTGGGGGCCCTGAAGCTTTCTTT
CDR3: CAWSAAGGPEAFF

V: TRBV7-7
J: TRBJ1-3
length: 16
D: NA
size: few
DNA: TGTGCCAGCAGGCCTGGACACTGGAGCTCTGGAAACACCATATATTTT
CDR3: CASRPGHWSSGNTIYF

V: TRBV5-1
J: TRBJ2-4
length: 14
D: NA
size: NA
DNA: TGCGCCAGCAGCTTGGGACAGCAGTCAAACATTCAGTACTTC
CDR3: CASSLGQQSNIQYF

V: TRBV6-5
J: TRBJ2-7
length: 13
D: TRBD1
size: NA
DNA: TGTGCCAGCAGTTTGACAGGGACCTACGAGCAGTACTTC
CDR3: CASSLTGTYEQYF

V: TRBV5-6
J: TRBJ1-5
length: 18
D: NA
size: NA
DNA: TGTGCCAGCAGCTTGAGCACAGCGGGCCCTATCGGCAATCAGCCCCAGCATTTT
CDR3: CASSLSTAGPIGNQPQHF

V: TRBV12-3/TRBV12-4
J: TRBJ1-4
length: 13
D: TRBD1
size: NA
DNA: TGTGCCAGCAGCAGGGGGGAAAATGAAAAACTGTTTTTT
CDR3: CASSRGENEKLFF

V: TRBV7-8
J: TRBJ1-5
length: 15
D: NA
size: few
DNA: TGTGCCAGCTCAAATTCCGGGACACTTGCACAGCCCCAGCATTTT
CDR3: CASSNSGTLAQPQHF

V: TRBV3-1/TRBV3-2
J: TRBJ1-2
length: 13
D: NA
size: NA
DNA: TGTGCCAGCAGCCAGAGGCGGATCTATGGCTACACCTTC
CDR3: CASSQRRIYGYTF

V: TRBV19
J: TRBJ1-5
length: 15
D: NA
size: NA
DNA: TGTGCCAGTAGTATAGCTGTGGCTAGCAATCAGCCCCAGCATTTT
CDR3: CASSIAVASNQPQHF

V: TRBV12-3/TRBV12-4
J: TRBJ1-1
length: 13
D: NA
size: NA
DNA: TGTGCCAGCAGAAAACAGGTACACACTGAAGCTTTCTTT
CDR3: CASRKQVHTEAFF

V: TRBV7-2
J: TRBJ2-1
length: 15
D: TRBD2
size: NA
DNA: TGTGCCAGCAGCCTTAAAGCGGGAGAGGATGGTGAGCAGTTCTTC
CDR3: CASSLKAGEDGEQFF

V: TRBV3-1/TRBV3-2
J: TRBJ2-7
length: 13
D: NA
size: NA
DNA: TGTGCCAGCAGCCAAGATTGGGGGGTCGAGCAGTACTTC
CDR3: CASSQDWGVEQYF

V: TRBV5-5
J: TRBJ1-2
length: 12
D: NA
size: NA
DNA: TGTGCCAGCACGGAGGGGTACTATGGCTACACCTTC
CDR3: CASTEGYYGYTF

V: TRBV2
J: TRBJ1-1
length: 15
D: TRBD1
size: NA
DNA: TGTGCCAGCAGTCCTACCACAGGGGGAAGCGCTGAAGCTTTCTTT
CDR3: CASSPTTGGSAEAFF

V: TRBV3-1/TRBV3-2
J: TRBJ1-3
length: 14
D: TRBD1
size: NA
DNA: TGTGCCAGCAGACAGCAGGGGGCAGGAAACACCATATATTTT
CDR3: CASRQQGAGNTIYF

V: TRBV7-8
J: TRBJ1-1
length: 14
D: NA
size: NA
DNA: TGTGCCAGCAGCTCACAGGGTATGGACACTGAAGCTTTCTTT
CDR3: CASSSQGMDTEAFF

V: TRBV11-2
J: TRBJ2-1
length: 15
D: TRBD2
size: NA
DNA: TGTGCCAGCAGCTTTGGACTAGAAAAGCACAATGAGCAGTTCTTC
CDR3: CASSFGLEKHNEQFF

V: TRBV11-1
J: TRBJ2-3
length: 15
D: NA
size: NA
DNA: TGTGCCAGCAGCTTAAATACGGCGGCAGCAGATACGCAGTATTTT
CDR3: CASSLNTAAADTQYF

V: TRBV2
J: TRBJ1-2
length: 14
D: NA
size: NA
DNA: TGTGCCAGCAGTGTTGGTTCGGCTAACTATGGCTACACCTTC
CDR3: CASSVGSANYGYTF